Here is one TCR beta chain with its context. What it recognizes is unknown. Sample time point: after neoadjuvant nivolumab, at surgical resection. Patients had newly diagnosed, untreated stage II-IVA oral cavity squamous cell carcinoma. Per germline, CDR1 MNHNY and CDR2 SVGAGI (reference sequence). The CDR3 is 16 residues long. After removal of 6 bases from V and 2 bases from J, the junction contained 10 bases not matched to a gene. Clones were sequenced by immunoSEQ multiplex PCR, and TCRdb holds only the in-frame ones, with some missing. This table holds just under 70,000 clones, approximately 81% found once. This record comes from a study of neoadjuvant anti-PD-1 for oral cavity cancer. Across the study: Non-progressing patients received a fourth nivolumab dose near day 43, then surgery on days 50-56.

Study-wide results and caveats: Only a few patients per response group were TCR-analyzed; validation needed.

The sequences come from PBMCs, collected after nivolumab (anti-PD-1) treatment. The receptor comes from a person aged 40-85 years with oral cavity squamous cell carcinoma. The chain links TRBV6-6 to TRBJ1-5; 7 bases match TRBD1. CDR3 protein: CASSRVGGQGNQPQHF. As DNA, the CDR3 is TGTGCCAGCAGCCGAGTAGGGGGCCAGGGCAATCAGCCCCAGCATTTT.